A single sample gave rise to the 9 T cell receptor beta chains below, sequenced in a study of blood T cell repertoires in COVID-19 (TCRdb year 2020). The receptor library was made with the immunoSEQ multiplex PCR assay. TCRdb holds this immuneACCESS table with in-frame rearrangements only. Some clones are missing; in checked studies, unresolved V genes explain under half, and the rest has no known cause. This sample holds under 300,000 clones; 89% were observed only once. The ten largest clones capture under 2.5% of the sample. Sequenced sample: PBMCs or T cells enriched from blood (not recorded which). All receptors derive from a woman aged 60-75 years who had recovered from COVID-19.

This chain links TRBV9 with TRBJ2-1, with TRBD2 as a possible D gene (5 bases). The germline V gene has CDR1 SGDLS and CDR2 YYNGEE. V lost 0 bases and J lost 7, with 11 bases in between. This CDR3 contains 14 residues. The CDR3: CASSVGPSRNEQFF. The CDR3 nucleotides are TGTGCCAGCAGCGTAGGGCCTAGCCGGAATGAGCAGTTCTTC. Supplemented by reference TRBV9 and TRBJ2-1, the full variable domain reads DSGVTQTPKHLITATGQRVTLRCSPRSGDLSVYWYQQSLDQGLQFLIQYYNGEERAKGNILERFSAQQFPDLHSELNLSSLELGDSALYFCASSVGPSRNEQFFGPGTRLTVL.

This rearrangement joins TRBV10-1 to TRBJ2-2; no clear D. CDR3 length: 13 residues. CDR1 is WNHNN and CDR2 is SYGVQD in the germline V gene (reference sequence). V lost 0 bases, J lost 6 bases, and 5 bases lay in between. The CDR3 sequence is CASSESGAGELFF. The CDR3 DNA sequence: TGCGCCAGCAGTGAGTCTGGAGCCGGGGAGCTGTTTTTT.

The chain recombines TRBV18 with TRBJ2-1; D not resolved. Per germline, CDR1 KGHSH and CDR2 LQKENI. V shed 8 bases and J shed 8 bases, with 19 bases lying between them. The CDR3 runs 14 residues. DNA of the CDR3: TGTGCCAGCCGGTTTGGCGGCCCCCGTGATGAGCAGTTCTTC. It codes for CASRFGGPRDEQFF.

The chain links TRBV7-9 to TRBJ2-3; maybe TRBD1 (5 bases). The V and J ends lost 1 base and 4 bases respectively, with 6 bases between them. Germline V gene data show CDR1 as SEHNR and CDR2 as FQNEAQ (reference sequence). The CDR3 has 13 amino acids. The CDR3 DNA reads TGTGCCAGCAGCTTAGGGGGCCCAGATACGCAGTATTTT. As protein: CASSLGGPDTQYF.

V usage is TRBV30 and J usage is TRBJ1-2, with 9 nucleotides matching TRBD1. V shed 3 bases and J 4 bases; nucleotides not matched to a gene: 3. Germline CDR1 reads GTSNPN; CDR2 reads SVGIG (reference sequence). The CDR3 runs to 13 residues. In DNA form, the CDR3 reads TGTGCCTGGAGGACAGGGGGGGCCTATGGCTACACCTTC. Amino acid sequence: CAWRTGGAYGYTF.

The chain uses TRBV5-5 and TRBJ1-1; TRBD1 agrees at 8 bases. Per germline, CDR1 SGHKS and CDR2 YYEKEE (reference sequence). The CDR3 totals 16 residues. Germline trimming cut 4 bases from V and 1 base from J; bases unmatched to any gene: 9. CDR3 bases: TGTGCCAGCAGCACCGGTCCCGGGACAGGGAACACTGAAGCTTTCTTT. This encodes CASSTGPGTGNTEAFF.

This clone was picked up one time. The chain employs TRBV28 and TRBJ1-1; 8 nucleotides agree with TRBD1. V lost 1 base and J lost 7; bases outside the gene matches: 11. In germline, CDR1 is MDHEN, CDR2 SYDVKM. This CDR3 spans 16 amino acids. The CDR3 DNA sequence: TGTGCCAGCAGTTTATCGTCAGGGGGCGCGACTGTTGAAGCTTTCTTT. Protein: CASSLSSGGATVEAFF.

The chain couples TRBV4-1 to TRBJ2-3; 10 nucleotides line up with TRBD2. This CDR3 region has 16 residues. Germline CDR1 and CDR2: MGHRA and YSYEKL. J gave up 6 bases and V 1 base, and 7 bases lay outside the gene matches. CDR3 residues: CASSQGASGGPDTQYF. In DNA form, the CDR3 reads TGCGCCAGCAGCCAAGGGGCTAGCGGGGGACCCGATACGCAGTATTTT.

In this sample, this clone turned up once. CDR3 sequence reads: CASSAGLAIHEQYF. For the CDR3, the DNA is TGTGCCAGCAGCGCGGGACTAGCGATCCACGAGCAGTACTTC. The gene calls are TRBV7-9 and TRBJ2-7, with 10 bases aligning to TRBD2. The germline V gene has CDR1 SEHNR and CDR2 FQNEAQ (reference sequence). This CDR3 contains 14 residues. The J segment lost 5 bases and the V segment lost 5 bases, leaving 6 bases of the junction unmatched.